These 12 T cell receptor beta chains originate from one sample sequenced in a study of blood T cells in healthy people across ages. A second about 7 to 12 cycle PCR used barcoded and J-beta primers. TCRdb processed the 5' RACE reads anew with MiXCR; each CDR3 protein has one entry. The table records over 1,300,000 distinct CDR3 sequences, approximately 59% of them present only once. Sequencing was carried out using blood. These receptors all stem from a man younger than 35 in good health.

The V call is TRBV28, the J call TRBJ1-4; perhaps TRBD1 as D (6 bases). CDR3 size: 13 residues. V dropped 6 bases and J dropped 6 bases, with 11 bases sitting between them. CDR1 is MDHEN, CDR2 SYDVKM, per germline. The DNA for the CDR3 is TGTGCCAGCAGAAGCAGGGGTGATGAAAAACTGTTTTTT. It yields the protein CASRSRGDEKLFF.

This clonotype has a handful of counts. The chain has TRBV4-2 and TRBJ1-6; D might be TRBD1 (6 bases). V lost 0 bases and J lost 7, with 13 bases in between. The CDR3 has 16 amino acids. Germline V gene data show CDR1 as LGHNA and CDR2 as YNFKEQ. CDR3 region: CASSQEGGTTNSPLHF. The CDR3 region has the DNA TGTGCCAGCAGCCAAGAGGGGGGCACAACAAATTCACCCCTCCACTTT.

V usage is TRBV5-1 and J usage is TRBJ2-6; 8 nucleotides line up with TRBD1. CDR3 length: 16 residues. Germline V CDR1 and CDR2: SGHRS, YFSETQ. The V and J ends lost 4 bases and 2 bases, in that order; junction bases with no gene match: 5. The CDR3, as DNA: TGCGCCAGCAGCCCGGACAGGGTAACTGGGGCCAACGTCCTGACTTTC. Translating gives CASSPDRVTGANVLTF.

This clonotype was counted once. This chain uses TRBV15 with TRBJ2-1; possibly TRBD2 for D (7 bases). Germline V lookup: CDR1 LNHNV, CDR2 YYDKDF (reference sequence). The CDR3 runs to 17 residues. The V gene lost 0 bases and the J gene lost 8 bases, with 20 bases spanning the gap. CDR3 amino acids: CATSRDPGAAGSHEQFF. Here the CDR3 DNA reads TGTGCCACCAGCAGAGATCCGGGGGCAGCGGGATCCCATGAGCAGTTCTTC.

The chain employs TRBV25-1 and TRBJ1-2; 9 bases are a match to TRBD1. The trim removed 4 bases at V and 6 bases at J, leaving 6 bases unmatched. The CDR3 consists of 14 residues. Per the germline V gene, CDR1 is MGHDK and CDR2 is SYGVNS. The CDR3 DNA reads as TGTGCCAGCAGTGGAAATACAGGGGGCGATGGCTACACCTTC. Amino acid sequence: CASSGNTGGDGYTF.

This clonotype was found a few times. V gene TRBV21-1 combines with J gene TRBJ2-7; TRBD1 is the table's D call, not checked against the DNA. TRBV21-1 is described as a pseudogene. The CDR3 loop spans 16 amino acids. The chain's CDR3 is CASSKSTGRPPYEQYF. The CDR3 coding sequence is TGTGCCAGCAGCAAATCAACAGGGAGACCCCCCTACGAGCAGTACTTC.

Turning to this clonotype: No conserved phenylalanine or tryptophan ends this CDR3, so it is likely a read error. The genes are TRBV12-5 and TRBJ2-7; D may be TRBD1 (5 bases). Germline V lookup: CDR1 LGHNT, CDR2 FRNRAP. The V end lost 2 bases, the J end lost 0 bases, and 8 bases lay between the germline ends. The CDR3 is 14 amino acids. For the CDR3, the DNA is TGTGCTAGTGGTTTGCCAGGGAACTCCTACGAGCAGTACATC. Residues: CASGLPGNSYEQYI.

This clonotype was seen only once. The junction departs from the called germline gene at one end, perhaps through a read error. The chain uses TRBV12-3 or TRBV12-4 and TRBJ2-6, with D maybe TRBD2 (6 bases). This CDR3 comprises 15 residues. Here the CDR3 DNA reads TGTACCAGCAGTTTAGGAGGGTCTGGGGCCAACGTCCTGACTTTC. Translating gives CTSSLGGSGANVLTF.

The chain uses TRBV20-1 and TRBJ2-7; 8 bases line up with TRBD1. The CDR3 totals 12 residues. Germline trimming cut 6 bases from V and 6 bases from J; bases unmatched to any gene: 7. The germline CDR1 and CDR2 sequences are DFQATT and SNEGSKA (reference sequence). Written as DNA, the CDR3 is TGCAGTGCCGGACAGGGTCGGAGCGAGCAGTACTTC. Translating it yields CSAGQGRSEQYF.

The rearrangement joins TRBV20-1 to TRBJ2-5; perhaps TRBD1 as D (6 bases). The CDR3 length is 15 residues. Trimming pared 6 bases from V and 5 bases from J, leaving 22 bases between. Germline values: CDR1 DFQATT, CDR2 SNEGSKA (reference sequence). CDR3 loop: CSAHRLKGEWETQYF. The CDR3 bases are TGCAGTGCCCACAGGCTGAAGGGGGAGTGGGAGACCCAGTACTTC.

The J gene is TRBJ1-1, the V gene TRBV27, with no clear D. Trimming removed 8 bases at V and 3 bases at J, with 19 bases between. CDR3 length equals 15 residues. Germline assignment: CDR1 MNHEY and CDR2 SMNVEV (reference sequence). CDR3 loop: CASQEEPGEYTEAFF. The DNA for the CDR3 is TGTGCCAGCCAGGAGGAGCCCGGGGAGTACACTGAAGCTTTCTTT.

On this clonotype: A read error may produce the germline difference seen at one junction end. CDR3 protein: CASSRGVNAEAFF. The CDR3 DNA reads TGCGCCAGCAGCCGAGGGGTGAACGCTGAAGCTTTCTTT. The chain carries TRBV4-1 and TRBJ1-1, with D perhaps matching TRBD1 (5 bases). Germline lookup yields CDR1 MGHRA and CDR2 YSYEKL. The CDR3 has 13 residues.